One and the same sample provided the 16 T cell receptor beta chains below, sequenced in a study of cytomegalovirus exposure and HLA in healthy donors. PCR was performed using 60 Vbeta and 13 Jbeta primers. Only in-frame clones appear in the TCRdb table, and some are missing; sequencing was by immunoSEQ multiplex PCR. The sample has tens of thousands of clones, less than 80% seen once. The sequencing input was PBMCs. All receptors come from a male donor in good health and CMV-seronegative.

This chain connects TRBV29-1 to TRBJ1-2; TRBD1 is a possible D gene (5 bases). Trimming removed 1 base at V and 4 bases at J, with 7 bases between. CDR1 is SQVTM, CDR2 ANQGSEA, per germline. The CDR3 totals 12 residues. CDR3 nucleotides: TGCAGCGTTGAAGGACAGAGCTATGGCTACACCTTC. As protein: CSVEGQSYGYTF.

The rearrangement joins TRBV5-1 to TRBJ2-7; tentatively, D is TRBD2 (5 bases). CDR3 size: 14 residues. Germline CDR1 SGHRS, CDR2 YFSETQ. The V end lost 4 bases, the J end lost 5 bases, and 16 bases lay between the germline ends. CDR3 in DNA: TGCGCCAGCAGCGGACTGGGAAGAGGCGACGAGCAGTACTTC. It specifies CASSGLGRGDEQYF.

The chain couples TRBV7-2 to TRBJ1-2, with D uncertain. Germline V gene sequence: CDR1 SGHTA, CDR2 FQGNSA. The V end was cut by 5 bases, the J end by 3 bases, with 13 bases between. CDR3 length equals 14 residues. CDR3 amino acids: CASSPASRDYGYTF. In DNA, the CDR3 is TGTGCCAGCAGCCCCGCTAGCCGGGACTATGGCTACACCTTC.

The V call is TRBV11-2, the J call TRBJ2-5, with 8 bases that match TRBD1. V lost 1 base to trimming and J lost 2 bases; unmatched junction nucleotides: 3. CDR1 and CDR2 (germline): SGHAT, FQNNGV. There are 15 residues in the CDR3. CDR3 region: CASSLGNRGQETQYF. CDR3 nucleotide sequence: TGTGCCAGCAGCTTAGGTAACAGGGGGCAAGAGACCCAGTACTTC.

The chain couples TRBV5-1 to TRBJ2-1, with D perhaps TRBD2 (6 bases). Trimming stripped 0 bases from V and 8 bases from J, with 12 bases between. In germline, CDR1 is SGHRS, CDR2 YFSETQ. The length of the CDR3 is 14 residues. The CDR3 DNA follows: TGCGCCAGCAGCTTGGACGGGAGTTGGGATGAGCAGTTCTTC. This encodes CASSLDGSWDEQFF.

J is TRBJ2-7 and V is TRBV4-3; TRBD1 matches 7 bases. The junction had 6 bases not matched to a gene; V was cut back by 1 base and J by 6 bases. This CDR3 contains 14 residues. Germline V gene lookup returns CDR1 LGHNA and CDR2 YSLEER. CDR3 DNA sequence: TGCGCCAGCAGCCAAGTGTCAGGGGGAAGCGAGCAGTACTTC. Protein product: CASSQVSGGSEQYF.

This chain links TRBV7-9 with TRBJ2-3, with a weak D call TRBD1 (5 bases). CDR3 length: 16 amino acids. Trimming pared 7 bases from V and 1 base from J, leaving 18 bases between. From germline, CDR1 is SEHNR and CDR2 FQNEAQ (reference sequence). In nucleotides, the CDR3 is TGTGCCAGCACCCGAAGGGGTCAGATTGGCACAGATACGCAGTATTTT. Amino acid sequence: CASTRRGQIGTDTQYF.

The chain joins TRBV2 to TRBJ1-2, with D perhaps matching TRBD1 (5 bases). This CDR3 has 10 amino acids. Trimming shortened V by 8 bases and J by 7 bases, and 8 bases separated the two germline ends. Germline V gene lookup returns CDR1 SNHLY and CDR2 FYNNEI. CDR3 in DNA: TGTGCCAGCGTCCAGGGTGGCTACACCTTC. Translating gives CASVQGGYTF.

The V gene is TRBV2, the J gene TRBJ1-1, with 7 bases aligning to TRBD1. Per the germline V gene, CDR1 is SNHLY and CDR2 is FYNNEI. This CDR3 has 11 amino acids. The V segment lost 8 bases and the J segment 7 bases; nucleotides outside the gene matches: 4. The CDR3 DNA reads TGTGCCAGCGTCTACAGGGGTGAAGCTTTCTTT. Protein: CASVYRGEAFF.

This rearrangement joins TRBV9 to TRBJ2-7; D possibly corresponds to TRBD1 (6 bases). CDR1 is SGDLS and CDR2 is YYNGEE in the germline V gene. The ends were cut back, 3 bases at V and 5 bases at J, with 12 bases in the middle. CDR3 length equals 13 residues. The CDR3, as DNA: TGTGCCAGCAGCGGAAGTCACAGGGACGAGCAGTACTTC. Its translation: CASSGSHRDEQYF.

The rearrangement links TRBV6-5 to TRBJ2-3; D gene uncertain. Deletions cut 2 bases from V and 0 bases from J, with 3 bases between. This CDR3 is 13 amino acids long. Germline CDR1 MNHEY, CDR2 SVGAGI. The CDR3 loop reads CASSYRSTDTQYF. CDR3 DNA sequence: TGTGCCAGCAGTTACCGTAGCACAGATACGCAGTATTTT.

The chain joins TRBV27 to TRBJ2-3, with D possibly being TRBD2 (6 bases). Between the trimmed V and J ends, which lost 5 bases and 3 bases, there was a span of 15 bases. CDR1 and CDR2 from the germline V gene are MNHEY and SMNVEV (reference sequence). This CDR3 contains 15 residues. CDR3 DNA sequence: TGTGCCAGCAGTGGGGGACTGATGCCGACAGATACGCAGTATTTT. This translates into CASSGGLMPTDTQYF.

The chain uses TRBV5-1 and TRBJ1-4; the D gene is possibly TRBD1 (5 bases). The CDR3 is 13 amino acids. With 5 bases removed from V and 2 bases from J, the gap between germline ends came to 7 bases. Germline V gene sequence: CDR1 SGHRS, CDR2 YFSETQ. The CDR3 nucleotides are TGCGCCAGCAGGGGGCGGACTAATGAAAAACTGTTTTTT. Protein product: CASRGRTNEKLFF.

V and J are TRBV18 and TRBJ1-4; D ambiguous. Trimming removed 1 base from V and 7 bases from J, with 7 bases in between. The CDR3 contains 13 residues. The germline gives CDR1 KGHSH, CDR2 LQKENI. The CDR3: CASSPLEGEKLFF. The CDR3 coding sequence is TGTGCCAGCTCACCACTTGAGGGTGAAAAACTGTTTTTT.

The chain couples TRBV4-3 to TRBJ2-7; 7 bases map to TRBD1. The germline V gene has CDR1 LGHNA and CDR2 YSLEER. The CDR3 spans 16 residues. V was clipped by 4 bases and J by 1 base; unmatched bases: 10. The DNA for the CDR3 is TGCGCCAGCAGCCCAACAGGGGCTAAAGGGTCCTACGAGCAGTACTTC. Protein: CASSPTGAKGSYEQYF.

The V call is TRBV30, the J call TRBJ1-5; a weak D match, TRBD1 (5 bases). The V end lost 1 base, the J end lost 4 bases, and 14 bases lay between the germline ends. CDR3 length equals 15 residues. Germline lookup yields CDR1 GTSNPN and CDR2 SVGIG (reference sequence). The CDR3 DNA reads TGTGCCTGGAGTGGGGGCGCTCTAACGAATCAGCCCCAGCATTTT. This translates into CAWSGGALTNQPQHF.